This T cell receptor beta chain originates from a study of T cell responses to AZD1222 COVID-19 vaccine. CDR3 length: 14 amino acids. The germline V gene encodes CDR1 SNHLY and CDR2 FYNNEI. The V end lost 3 bases, the J end lost 3 bases, and 10 bases lay between the germline ends. TCRdb's copy holds only in-frame clones and misses some; the assay was immunoSEQ multiplex PCR. This sample yields around 78,000 clones, of which under 95% are seen a single time; 4.2% belongs to the top ten. The clonotype comes from an adult in good health. The sequenced sample was peripheral blood, obtained on day 0 of AZD1222 vaccination. The chain has TRBV2 and TRBJ2-3; D ambiguous. The CDR3 loop reads CASSEAAITDTQYF. The CDR3, as DNA: TGTGCCAGCAGTGAGGCGGCGATAACAGATACGCAGTATTTT.